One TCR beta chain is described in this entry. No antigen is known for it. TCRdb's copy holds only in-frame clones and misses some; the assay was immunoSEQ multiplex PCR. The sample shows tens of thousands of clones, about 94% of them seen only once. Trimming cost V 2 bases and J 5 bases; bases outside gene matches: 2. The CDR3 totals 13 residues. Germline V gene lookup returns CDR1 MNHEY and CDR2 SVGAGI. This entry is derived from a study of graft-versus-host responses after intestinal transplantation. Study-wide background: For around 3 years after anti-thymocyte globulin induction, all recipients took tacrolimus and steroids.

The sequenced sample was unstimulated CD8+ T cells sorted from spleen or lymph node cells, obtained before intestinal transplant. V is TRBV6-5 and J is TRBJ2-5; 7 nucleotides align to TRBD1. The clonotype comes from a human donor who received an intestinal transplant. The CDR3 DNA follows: TGTGCCAGCAGTTACGTGACAGGGGAGACCCAGTACTTC. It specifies CASSYVTGETQYF.